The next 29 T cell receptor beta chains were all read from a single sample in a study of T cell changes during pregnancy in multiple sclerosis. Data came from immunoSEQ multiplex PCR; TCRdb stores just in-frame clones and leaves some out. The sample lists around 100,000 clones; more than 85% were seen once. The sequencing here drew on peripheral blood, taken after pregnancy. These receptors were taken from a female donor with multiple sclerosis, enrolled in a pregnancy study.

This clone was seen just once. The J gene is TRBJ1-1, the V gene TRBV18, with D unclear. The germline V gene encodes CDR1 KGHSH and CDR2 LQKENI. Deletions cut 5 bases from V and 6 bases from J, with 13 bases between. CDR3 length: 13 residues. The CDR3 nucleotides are TGTGCCAGCTCAGGAGACCAGAATGCTGAAGCTTTCTTT. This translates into CASSGDQNAEAFF. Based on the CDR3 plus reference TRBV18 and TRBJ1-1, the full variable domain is NAGVMQNPRHLVRRRGQEARLRCSPMKGHSHVYWYRQLPEEGLKFMVYLQKENIIDESGMPKERFSAEFPKEGPSILRIQQVVRGDSAAYFCASSGDQNAEAFFGQGTRLTVV.

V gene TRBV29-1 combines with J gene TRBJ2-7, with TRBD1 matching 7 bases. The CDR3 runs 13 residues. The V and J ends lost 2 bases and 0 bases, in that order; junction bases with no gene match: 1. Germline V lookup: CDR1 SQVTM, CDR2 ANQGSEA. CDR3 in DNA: TGCAGCGTTGAAAAGGGGGCCTCCTACGAGCAGTACTTC. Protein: CSVEKGASYEQYF.

Here the CDR3 DNA reads TGTGCCAGCAGTCGGCGGACTAGCCGTATGGAGACCCAGTACTTC. Its translation is CASSRRTSRMETQYF. The gene calls are TRBV6-5 and TRBJ2-5, with 8 bases that match TRBD2. CDR1 is MNHEY, CDR2 SVGAGI, per germline. The CDR3 consists of 15 residues. The V gene end was trimmed by 5 bases and the J gene end by 5 bases; junction bases not matched to a gene: 10.

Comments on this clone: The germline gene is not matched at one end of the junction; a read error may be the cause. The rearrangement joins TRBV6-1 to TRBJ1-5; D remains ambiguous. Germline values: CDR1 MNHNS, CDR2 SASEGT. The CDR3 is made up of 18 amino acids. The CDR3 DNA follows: TGTGCCACCAGTGGGCCAAATCGGACGGGAAATAGCAATCAGCCCCAGCATTTT. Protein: CATSGPNRTGNSNQPQHF.

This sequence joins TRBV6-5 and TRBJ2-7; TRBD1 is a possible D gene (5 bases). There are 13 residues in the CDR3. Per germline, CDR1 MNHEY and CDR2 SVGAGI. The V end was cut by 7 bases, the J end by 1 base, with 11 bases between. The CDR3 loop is CASTTPGSYEQYF. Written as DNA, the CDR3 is TGTGCCAGCACAACCCCAGGGTCCTACGAGCAGTACTTC.

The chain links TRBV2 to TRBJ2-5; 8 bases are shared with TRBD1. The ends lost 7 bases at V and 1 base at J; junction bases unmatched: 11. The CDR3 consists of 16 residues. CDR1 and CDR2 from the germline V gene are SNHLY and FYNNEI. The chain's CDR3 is CASIRDRRTVQETQYF. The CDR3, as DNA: TGTGCCAGCATTAGGGACAGGAGAACGGTCCAAGAGACCCAGTACTTC.

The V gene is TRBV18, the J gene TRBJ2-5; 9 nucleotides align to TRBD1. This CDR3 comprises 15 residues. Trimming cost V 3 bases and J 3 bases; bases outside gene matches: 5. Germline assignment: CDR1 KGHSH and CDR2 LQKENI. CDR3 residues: CASSPRTGEKETQYF. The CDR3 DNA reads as TGTGCCAGCTCACCGCGGACAGGGGAAAAAGAGACCCAGTACTTC.

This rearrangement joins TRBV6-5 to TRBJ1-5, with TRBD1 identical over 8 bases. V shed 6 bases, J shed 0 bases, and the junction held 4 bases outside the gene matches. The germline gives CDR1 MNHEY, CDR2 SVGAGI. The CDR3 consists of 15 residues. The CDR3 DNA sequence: TGTGCCAGCAGGCCCAGGGGGCTTAGCAATCAGCCCCAGCATTTT. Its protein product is CASRPRGLSNQPQHF.

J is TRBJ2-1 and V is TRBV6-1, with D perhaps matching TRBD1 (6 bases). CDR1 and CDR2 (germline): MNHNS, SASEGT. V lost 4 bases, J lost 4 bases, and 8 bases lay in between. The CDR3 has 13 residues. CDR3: CASSATGYNEQFF. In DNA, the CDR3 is TGTGCCAGCAGTGCGACAGGATACAATGAGCAGTTCTTC.

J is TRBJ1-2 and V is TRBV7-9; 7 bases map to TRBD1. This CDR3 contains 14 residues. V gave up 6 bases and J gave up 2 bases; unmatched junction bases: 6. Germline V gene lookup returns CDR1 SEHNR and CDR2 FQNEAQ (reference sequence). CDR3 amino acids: CASRPAGQNYGYTF. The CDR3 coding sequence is TGTGCCAGCAGGCCCGCGGGACAGAACTATGGCTACACCTTC.

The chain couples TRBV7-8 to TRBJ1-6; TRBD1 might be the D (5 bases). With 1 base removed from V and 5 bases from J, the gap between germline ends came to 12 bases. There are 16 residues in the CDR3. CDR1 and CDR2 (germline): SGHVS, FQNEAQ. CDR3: CASSLGRGENNSPLHF. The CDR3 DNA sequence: TGTGCCAGCAGCTTAGGCCGGGGGGAAAATAATTCACCCCTCCACTTT.

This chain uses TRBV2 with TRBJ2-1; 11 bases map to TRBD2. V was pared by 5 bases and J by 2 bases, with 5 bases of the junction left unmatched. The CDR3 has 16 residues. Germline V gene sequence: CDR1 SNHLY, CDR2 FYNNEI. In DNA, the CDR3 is TGTGCCAGCAGTTCTCATAGCGGGGGGGCCTACAATGAGCAGTTCTTC. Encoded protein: CASSSHSGGAYNEQFF.

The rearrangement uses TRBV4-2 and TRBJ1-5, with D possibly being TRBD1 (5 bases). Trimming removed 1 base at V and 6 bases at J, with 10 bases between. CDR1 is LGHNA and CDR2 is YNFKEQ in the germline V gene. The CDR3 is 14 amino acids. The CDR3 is CASSQVGASQPQHF. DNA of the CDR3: TGTGCCAGCAGCCAAGTAGGGGCAAGTCAGCCCCAGCATTTT.

The CDR3 reads CASSYDYGQPQHF. DNA for the CDR3: TGTGCCAGCAGTTACGATTACGGTCAGCCCCAGCATTTT. The chain combines TRBV6-5 with TRBJ1-5; D is unclear. V was shortened by 2 bases and J by 6 bases, with 8 bases between the two germline ends. The CDR3 extends over 13 amino acids. CDR1 is MNHEY and CDR2 is SVGAGI in the germline V gene.

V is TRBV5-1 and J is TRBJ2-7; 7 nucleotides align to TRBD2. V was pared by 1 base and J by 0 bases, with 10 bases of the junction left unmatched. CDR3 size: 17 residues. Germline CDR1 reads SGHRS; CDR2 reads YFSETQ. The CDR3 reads CASSLRRARGSSYEQYF. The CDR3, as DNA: TGCGCCAGCAGCTTGCGGCGGGCGCGGGGGAGCTCCTACGAGCAGTACTTC.

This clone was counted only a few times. CDR3: CASSGDRSNYGYTF. The CDR3 DNA reads TGTGCCAGCAGCGGGGACAGATCTAACTATGGCTACACCTTC. The J gene is TRBJ1-2, the V gene TRBV4-2, with TRBD1 identical over 7 bases. Trimming at V came to 5 bases and at J to 0 bases, leaving 3 bases not matched to a gene. The CDR3 has 14 amino acids. The germline V gene has CDR1 LGHNA and CDR2 YNFKEQ.

CDR3 bases: TGTGCCAGCAGGGGCAGGGATGGGTACGAGCAGTACTTC. This translates into CASRGRDGYEQYF. This chain joins TRBV2 and TRBJ2-7; D possibly corresponds to TRBD1 (5 bases). V lost 6 bases, J lost 4 bases, and 13 bases lay in between. In germline, CDR1 is SNHLY, CDR2 FYNNEI. The CDR3 spans 13 residues.

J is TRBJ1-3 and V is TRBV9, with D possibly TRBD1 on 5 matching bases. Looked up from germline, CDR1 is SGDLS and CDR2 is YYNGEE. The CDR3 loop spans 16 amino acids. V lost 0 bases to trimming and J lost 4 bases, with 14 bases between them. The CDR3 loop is CASSVGGGGFGNTIYF. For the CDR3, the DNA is TGTGCCAGCAGCGTAGGCGGGGGGGGATTCGGAAACACCATATATTTT.

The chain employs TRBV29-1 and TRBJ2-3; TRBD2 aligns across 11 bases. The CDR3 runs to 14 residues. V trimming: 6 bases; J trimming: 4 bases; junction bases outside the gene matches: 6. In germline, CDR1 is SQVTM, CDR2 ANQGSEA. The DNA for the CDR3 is TGCAGCGTGCTAGCGGGGGGCCGCCCAGATACGCAGTATTTT. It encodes CSVLAGGRPDTQYF.

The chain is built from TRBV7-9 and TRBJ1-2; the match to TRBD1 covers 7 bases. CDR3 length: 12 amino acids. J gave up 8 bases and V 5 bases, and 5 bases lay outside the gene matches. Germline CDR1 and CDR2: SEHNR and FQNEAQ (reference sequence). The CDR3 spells CASSRTGWGYTF. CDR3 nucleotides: TGTGCCAGCAGCCGGACAGGATGGGGCTACACCTTC.

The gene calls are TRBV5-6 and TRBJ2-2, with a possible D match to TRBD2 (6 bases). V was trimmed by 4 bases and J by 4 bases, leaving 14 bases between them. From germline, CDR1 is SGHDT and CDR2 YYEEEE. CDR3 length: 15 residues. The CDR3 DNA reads TGTGCCAGCAGCCCAACGCCGGGGGTCACCGGGGAGCTGTTTTTT. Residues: CASSPTPGVTGELFF.

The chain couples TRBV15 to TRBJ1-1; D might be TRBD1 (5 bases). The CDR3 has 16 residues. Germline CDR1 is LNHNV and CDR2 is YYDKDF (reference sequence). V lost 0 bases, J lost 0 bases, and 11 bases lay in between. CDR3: CATSRDGPGLNTEAFF. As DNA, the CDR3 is TGTGCCACCAGCAGAGATGGACCAGGGCTGAACACTGAAGCTTTCTTT.

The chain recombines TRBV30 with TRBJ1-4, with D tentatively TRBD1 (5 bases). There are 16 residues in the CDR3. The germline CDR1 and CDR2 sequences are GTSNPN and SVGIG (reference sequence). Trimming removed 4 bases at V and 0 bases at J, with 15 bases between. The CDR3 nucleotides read TGTGCCTGGACCCAAGACAGCTTCACAACTAATGAAAAACTGTTTTTT. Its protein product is CAWTQDSFTTNEKLFF.

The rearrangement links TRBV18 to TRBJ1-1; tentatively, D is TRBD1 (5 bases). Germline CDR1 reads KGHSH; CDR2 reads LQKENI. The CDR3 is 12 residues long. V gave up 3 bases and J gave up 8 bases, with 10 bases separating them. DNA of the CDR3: TGTGCCAGCTCACCGGCCAGGACAGAAGCTTTCTTT. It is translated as CASSPARTEAFF.

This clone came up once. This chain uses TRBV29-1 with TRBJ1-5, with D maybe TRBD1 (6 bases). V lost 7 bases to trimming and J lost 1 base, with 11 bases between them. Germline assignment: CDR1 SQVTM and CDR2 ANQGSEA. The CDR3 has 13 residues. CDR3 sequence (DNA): TGCAGCGCCAGGGGTGGCAGCAATCAGCCCCAGCATTTT. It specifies CSARGGSNQPQHF. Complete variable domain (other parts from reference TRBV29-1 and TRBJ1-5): SAVISQKPSRDICQRGTSLTIQCQVDSQVTMMFWYRQQPGQSLTLIATANQGSEATYESGFVIDKFPISRPNLTFSTLTVSNMSPEDSSIYLCSARGGSNQPQHFGDGTRLSIL.

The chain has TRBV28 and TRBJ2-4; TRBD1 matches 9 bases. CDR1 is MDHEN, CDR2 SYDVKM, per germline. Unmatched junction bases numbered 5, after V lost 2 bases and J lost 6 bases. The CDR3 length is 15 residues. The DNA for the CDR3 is TGTGCCAGCAGTTTACCGGGACAGGGATCAAACATTCAGTACTTC. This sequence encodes CASSLPGQGSNIQYF.

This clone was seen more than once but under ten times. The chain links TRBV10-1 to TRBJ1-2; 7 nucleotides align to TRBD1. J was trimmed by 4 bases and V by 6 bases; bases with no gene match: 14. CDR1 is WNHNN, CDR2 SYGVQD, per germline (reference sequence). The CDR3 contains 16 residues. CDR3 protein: CASSRQGGVEAYGYTF. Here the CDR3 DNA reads TGCGCCAGCAGCCGACAGGGAGGAGTGGAGGCCTATGGCTACACCTTC.

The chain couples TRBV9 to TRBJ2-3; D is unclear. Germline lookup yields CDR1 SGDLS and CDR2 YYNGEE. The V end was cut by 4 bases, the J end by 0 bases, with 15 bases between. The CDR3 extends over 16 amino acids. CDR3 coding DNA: TGTGCCAGCAGCAATCCCCCAGCGACTAGCACAGATACGCAGTATTTT. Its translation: CASSNPPATSTDTQYF.

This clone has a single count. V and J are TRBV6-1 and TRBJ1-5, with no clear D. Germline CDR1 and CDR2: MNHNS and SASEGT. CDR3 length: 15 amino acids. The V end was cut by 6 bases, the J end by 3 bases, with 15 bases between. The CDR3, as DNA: TGTGCCAGCAGCGTGGAGCGAGGAGTCAATCAGCCCCAGCATTTT. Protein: CASSVERGVNQPQHF.